This T cell receptor beta chain was documented in a study of T cell responses to AZD1222 COVID-19 vaccine. The CDR3 runs 18 residues. CDR1 and CDR2 from the germline V gene are MGHRA and YSYEKL. The junction had 11 bases not matched to a gene; V was cut back by 1 base and J by 4 bases. A note on this clone: Antigen specificity is unknown.

General study points: Spike-specific TCR breadth and depth both grew after two AZD1222 doses. As reported, nearly half of all spike-specific TCRs target variant regions that are unmutated. Clonal diversity may have been underestimated in mostly white British donors. Spike as a whole was targeted by vaccine-associated CD4 TCRs, dominant at 160-218 and 743-854.

The method was immunoSEQ multiplex PCR; TCRdb's version includes in-frame clones alone and lacks a portion of them. The table includes over 140,000 clones, 80% to 95% detected once. The rearrangement joins TRBV4-1 to TRBJ2-1; 9 nucleotides agree with TRBD2. The sample consisted of peripheral blood, taken 28 days after the second AZD1222 dose. The TCR sequence derives from an adult who received the AZD1222 COVID-19 vaccine. The CDR3, as DNA: TGCGCCAGCAGCCAAGGAAACCTGGGACTAGCAAGATACAATGAGCAGTTCTTC. This encodes CASSQGNLGLARYNEQFF.